This paragraph covers one T cell receptor (beta chain) sequence. In the original workflow: Amplification from reference gene primers served as the basis for estimated nucleated cell counts. Produced via immunoSEQ multiplex PCR; TCRdb's table is partial and in-frame only. D and trimming were read from the DNA, whereas the V and J calls and clone size are those reported in that table. The top ten hold roughly 5% of the sample, which has approximately 190,000 clones, over 80% seen once. This record comes from a study of blood T cell repertoires in COVID-19. About the research overall: Nucleic acid was either cDNA or gDNA, and it came from T cells, B-cell-depleted T cells, or PBMCs.

Per germline, CDR1 MNHEY and CDR2 SVGAGI. The CDR3 has 14 residues. The V end was cut by 6 bases, the J end by 4 bases, with 13 bases between. This receptor was obtained from a woman in her 30s with acute or convalescent COVID-19. The specimen sequenced was peripheral blood. J is TRBJ1-3 and V is TRBV6-5, with D possibly being TRBD1 (6 bases). The DNA for the CDR3 is TGTGCCAGCAGGCCCGGGACACCAGGAAACACCATATATTTT. Its protein product is CASRPGTPGNTIYF.